This T cell receptor (beta chain) was observed in a study of Ad26.COV2.S vaccination and SARS-CoV-2 variants (dated by TCRdb to the early 2020s). In terms of the full investigation: Vaccine-arm donors came from COV1001, a multicentre, randomized, double-blind, placebo-controlled phase I-IIa trial of Ad26.COV2.S in healthy adults. Investigators did not know the trial group allocation while performing experiments and assessing outcomes. The specificity and breadth of SARS-CoV-2-reactive T cell receptors after Ad26.COV2.S vaccination were assessed by TCRbeta repertoire sequencing. Ad26.COV2.S was given intramuscularly at 5x10^10 or 1x10^11 viral particles, as a single shot or as two shots 56 days apart. The TCR-sequenced set comprised approximately 30 samples: some 20 Ad26.COV2.S vaccine recipients, 5 placebo recipients and 8 SARS-CoV-2 convalescent individuals. Trial participants were randomized into five groups of five, in which low-dose or high-dose Ad26.COV2.S was given once or twice, or placebo was given on both occasions.

The immunoSEQ Assay was the method used to sequence TCRbeta CDR3 regions. After extraction, genomic DNA underwent amplification by bias-controlled multiplex PCR, followed by high-throughput sequencing. The paper's processing steps were these. To quantify the absolute abundance of every unique TCRbeta CDR3 region, sequences were collapsed and filtered. T cell fraction was estimated by normalizing TCRbeta template counts to usable DNA, with usable DNA measured through amplification of reference genes found in all nucleated cells. Repertoire TCRs were annotated as SARS-CoV-2-specific by exact matching of V gene, CDR3 amino acid sequence and J gene to a known reactive TCR set. The reference SARS-CoV-2 TCR set was obtained from MIRA and was filtered for enrichment in COVID-19-positive ImmuneCODE repertoires, whereby public or cross-reactive TCRs were removed. Drawing on the MIRA antigens, annotated TCRs were analysed further at the level of specific ORF or position within ORF. Depth was the summed frequency of annotated unique rearrangements, while breadth was defined as annotated unique rearrangements over total unique productive rearrangements. TCR breadth was compared between groups using two-sided Wilcoxon rank-sum tests. Here the immuneACCESS table is served through TCRdb, limited to in-frame sequences with V and J called. Missing clones are a known gap in these copies; in checked studies unresolved V genes cover under half, and the rest lacks a known reason. V, J and clone size are taken as reported in that table, and D and trimming were inferred from the DNA itself. For this sample the table gives about 680,000 clones, of which roughly nine tenths were detected only once. The top ten constitute roughly 1.5% of the sample.

The treatment or condition label of this sample denotes: roughly 19 received Ad26.COV2.S at low or high dose, single or two shots; 5 received placebo; per-sample allocation not given. For vaccine and placebo recipients, the sequenced repertoires came from samples collected on day 63 after the first injection. In Cohort 1b, fewer than 30 adults aged 18-55 years were enrolled at a single site in Boston, USA, between 29 July and 7 August 2020. As a vaccine, Ad26.COV2.S was a replication-incompetent adenovirus type 26 vector that expressed a prefusion-stabilized SARS-CoV-2 spike protein derived from the original Wuhan strain. CDR1 and CDR2 are read off the germline V gene (reference sequence) as MNHEY and SMNVEV. The CDR3 has 13 amino acids, counting the end cysteine and phenylalanine. Here the CDR3 DNA is all that survives: 39 bases in frame from base 1. V is cut by 3 bases and J by 3 bases, and the space between the germline ends is 9 bases.

Comment on this clone: Its specific antigen is unknown. It has no much larger one-base neighbor in the sample; base qualities were not kept. This specimen includes other DNA sequences encoding the same CDR3.

Points the paper makes about the study in general: Higher spike-specific TCR breadth was observed in Ad26.COV2.S recipients than in placebo recipients (P = 0.0014). Non-spike TCR breadth was comparable between vaccine and placebo recipients, consistent with the vaccine containing only spike. The study was not powered to compare responses between vaccine doses or regimens. Substantial breadth of spike-specific CD8+ and CD4+ T cell responses was reported after vaccination. The authors noted that the TCR breadth and depth analyses may have underestimated total T cell responses.

The chain uses TRBV27 and TRBJ2-7; the D gene identity is not certain. Sequenced here: peripheral blood, sampled in a trial of Ad26.COV2.S vaccine versus placebo. The clonotype comes from a person between 18 and 65 years old who received the Ad26.COV2.S COVID-19 vaccine or a placebo. The encoded CDR3 is CASSFGSDYEQYF. The sequence in DNA is TGTGCCAGCAGTTTTGGCTCAGACTACGAGCAGTACTTC.